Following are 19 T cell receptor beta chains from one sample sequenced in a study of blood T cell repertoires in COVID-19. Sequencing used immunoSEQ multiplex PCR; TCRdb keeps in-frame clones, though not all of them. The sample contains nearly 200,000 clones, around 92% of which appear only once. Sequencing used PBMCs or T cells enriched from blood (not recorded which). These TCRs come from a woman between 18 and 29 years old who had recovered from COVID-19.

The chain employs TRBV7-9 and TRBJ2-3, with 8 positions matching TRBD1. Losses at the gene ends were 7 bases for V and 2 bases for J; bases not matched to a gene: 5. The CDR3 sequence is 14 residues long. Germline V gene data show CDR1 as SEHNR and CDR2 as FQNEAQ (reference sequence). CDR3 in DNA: TGTGCCAGCAATCAGGGGGCGATCACAGATACGCAGTATTTT. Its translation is CASNQGAITDTQYF.

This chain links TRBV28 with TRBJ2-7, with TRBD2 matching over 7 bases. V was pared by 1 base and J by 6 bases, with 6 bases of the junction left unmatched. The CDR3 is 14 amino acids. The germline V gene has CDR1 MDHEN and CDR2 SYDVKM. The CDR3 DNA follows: TGTGCCAGCAGTTTATTGGGAGCGGGGCTCGAGCAGTACTTC. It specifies CASSLLGAGLEQYF.

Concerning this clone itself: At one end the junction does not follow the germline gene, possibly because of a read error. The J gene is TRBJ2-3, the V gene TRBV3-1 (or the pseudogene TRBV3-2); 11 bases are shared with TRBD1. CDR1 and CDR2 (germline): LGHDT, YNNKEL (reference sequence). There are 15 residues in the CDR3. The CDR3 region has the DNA TGTGCCAGCAGTCGAAGGACAGGGGGCACGGATACGCAGTATTTT. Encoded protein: CASSRRTGGTDTQYF.

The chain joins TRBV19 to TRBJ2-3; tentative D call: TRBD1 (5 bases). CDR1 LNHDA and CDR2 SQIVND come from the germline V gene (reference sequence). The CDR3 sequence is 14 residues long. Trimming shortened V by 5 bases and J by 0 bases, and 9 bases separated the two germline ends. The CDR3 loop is CASSLQVSTDTQYF. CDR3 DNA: TGTGCCAGTAGTTTACAGGTTAGCACAGATACGCAGTATTTT.

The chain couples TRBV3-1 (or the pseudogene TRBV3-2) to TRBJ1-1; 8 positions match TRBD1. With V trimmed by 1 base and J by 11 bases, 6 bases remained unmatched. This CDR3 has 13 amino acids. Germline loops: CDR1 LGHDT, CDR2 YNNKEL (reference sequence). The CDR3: CASSQGQGSYAFF. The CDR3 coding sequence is TGTGCCAGCAGCCAAGGACAGGGGTCATATGCTTTCTTT.

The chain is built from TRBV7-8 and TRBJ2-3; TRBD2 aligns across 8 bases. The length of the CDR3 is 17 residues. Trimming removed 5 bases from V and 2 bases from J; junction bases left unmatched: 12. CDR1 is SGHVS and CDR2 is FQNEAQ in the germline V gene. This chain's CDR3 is CASSPQERGLNTDTQYF. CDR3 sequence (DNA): TGTGCCAGCAGCCCGCAGGAGCGGGGGTTGAACACAGATACGCAGTATTTT.

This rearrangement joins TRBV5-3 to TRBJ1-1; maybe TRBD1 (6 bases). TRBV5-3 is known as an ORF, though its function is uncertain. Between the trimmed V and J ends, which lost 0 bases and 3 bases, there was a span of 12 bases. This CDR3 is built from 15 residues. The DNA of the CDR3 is TGTGCCAGAAGCTTGGCCGACGACAGGCACACTGAAGCTTTCTTT. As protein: CARSLADDRHTEAFF.

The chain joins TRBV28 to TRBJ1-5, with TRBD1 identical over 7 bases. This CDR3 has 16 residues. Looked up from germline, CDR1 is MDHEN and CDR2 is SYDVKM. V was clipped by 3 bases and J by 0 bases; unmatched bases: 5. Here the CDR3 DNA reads TGTGCCAGCAGTTTTAGGGGGCAGGGTAGCAATCAGCCCCAGCATTTT. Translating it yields CASSFRGQGSNQPQHF.

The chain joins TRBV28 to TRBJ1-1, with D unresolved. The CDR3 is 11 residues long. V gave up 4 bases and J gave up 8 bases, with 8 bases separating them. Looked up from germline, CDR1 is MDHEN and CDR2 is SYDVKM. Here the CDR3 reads CASSSLLEAFF. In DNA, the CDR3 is TGTGCCAGCAGTTCCCTCCTAGAAGCTTTCTTT.

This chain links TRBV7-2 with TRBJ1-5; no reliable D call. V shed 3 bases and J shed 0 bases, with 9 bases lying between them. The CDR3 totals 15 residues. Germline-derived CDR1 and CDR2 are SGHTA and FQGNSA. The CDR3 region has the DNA TGTGCCAGCAGCTTCGAGGGTTATAGCAATCAGCCCCAGCATTTT. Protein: CASSFEGYSNQPQHF.

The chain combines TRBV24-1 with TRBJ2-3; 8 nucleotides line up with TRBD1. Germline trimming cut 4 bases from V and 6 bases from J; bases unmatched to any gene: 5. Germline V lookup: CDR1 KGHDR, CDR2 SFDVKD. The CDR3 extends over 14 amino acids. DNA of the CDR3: TGTGCCACCAGTGACCCGGGACAGGCTGATACGCAGTATTTT. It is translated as CATSDPGQADTQYF.

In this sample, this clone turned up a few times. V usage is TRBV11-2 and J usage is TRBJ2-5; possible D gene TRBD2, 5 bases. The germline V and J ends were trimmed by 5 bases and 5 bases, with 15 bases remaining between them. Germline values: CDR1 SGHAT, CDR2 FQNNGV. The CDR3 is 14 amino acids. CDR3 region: CASSPEEWRETQYF. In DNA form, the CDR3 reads TGTGCCAGCAGCCCGGAGGAGTGGCGGGAGACCCAGTACTTC.

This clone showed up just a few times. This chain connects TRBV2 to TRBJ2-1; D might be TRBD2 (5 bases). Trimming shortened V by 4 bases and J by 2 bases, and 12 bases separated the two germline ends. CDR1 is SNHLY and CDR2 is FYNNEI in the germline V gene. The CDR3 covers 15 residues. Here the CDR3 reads CASSAARGPYNEQFF. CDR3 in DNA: TGTGCCAGCAGTGCCGCCCGCGGGCCCTACAATGAGCAGTTCTTC.

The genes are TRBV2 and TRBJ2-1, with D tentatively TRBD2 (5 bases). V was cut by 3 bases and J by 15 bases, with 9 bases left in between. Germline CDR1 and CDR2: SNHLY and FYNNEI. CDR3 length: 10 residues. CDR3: CASSDGSWFF. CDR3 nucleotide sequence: TGTGCCAGCAGTGATGGGAGCTGGTTCTTC.

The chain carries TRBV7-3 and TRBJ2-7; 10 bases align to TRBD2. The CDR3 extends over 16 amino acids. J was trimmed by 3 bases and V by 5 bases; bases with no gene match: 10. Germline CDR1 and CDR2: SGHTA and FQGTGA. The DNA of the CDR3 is TGTGCCAGCAGCCCCAACGGGATAGCGGGGGGCTACGAGCAGTACTTC. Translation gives CASSPNGIAGGYEQYF.

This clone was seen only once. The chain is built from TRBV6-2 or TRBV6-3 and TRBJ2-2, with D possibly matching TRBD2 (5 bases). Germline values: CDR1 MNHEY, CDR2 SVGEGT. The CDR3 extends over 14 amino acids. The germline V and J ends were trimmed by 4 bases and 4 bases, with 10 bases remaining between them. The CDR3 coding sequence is TGTGCCAGCAGTTCTGTGAGGGTCACCGGGGAGCTGTTTTTT. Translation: CASSSVRVTGELFF.

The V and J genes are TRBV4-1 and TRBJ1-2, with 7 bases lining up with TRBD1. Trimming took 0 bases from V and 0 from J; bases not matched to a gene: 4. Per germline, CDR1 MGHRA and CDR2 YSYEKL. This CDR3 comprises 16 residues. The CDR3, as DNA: TGCGCCAGCAGCCAAGATAGGGGGACAGCTAACTATGGCTACACCTTC. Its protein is CASSQDRGTANYGYTF.

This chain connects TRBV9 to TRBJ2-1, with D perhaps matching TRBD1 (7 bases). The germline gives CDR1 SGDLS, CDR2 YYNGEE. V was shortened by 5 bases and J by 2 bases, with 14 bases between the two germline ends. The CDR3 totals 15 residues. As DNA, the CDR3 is TGTGCCAGCAGTGGAGGGGGCTACACCTACAATGAGCAGTTCTTC. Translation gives CASSGGGYTYNEQFF.

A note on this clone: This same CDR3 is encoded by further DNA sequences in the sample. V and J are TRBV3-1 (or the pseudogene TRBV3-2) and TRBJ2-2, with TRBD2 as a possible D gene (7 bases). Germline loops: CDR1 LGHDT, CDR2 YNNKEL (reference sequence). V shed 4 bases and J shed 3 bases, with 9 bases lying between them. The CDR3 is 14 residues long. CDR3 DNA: TGTGCCAGCAGCCGGGGGGGCGACACCGGGGAGCTGTTTTTT. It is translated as CASSRGGDTGELFF.